The next 22 T cell receptor beta chains were all read from a single sample in a study of blood T cell repertoires in COVID-19 (TCRdb year 2020). The protocol used for the library was the immunoSEQ multiplex PCR assay. TCRdb mirrors the immuneACCESS table, restricted to in-frame sequences. Some clones are absent from its copies; in checked studies, under half trace to an unresolved V gene, and the reason for the others is unknown. Here the sample has fewer than 200,000 clones; more than 80% occur a single time. Of the sample, roughly 8% is held by the ten largest clones. The sample was peripheral blood. The receptors here all came from a woman aged 55-75 years with acute or convalescent COVID-19.

This clone was observed a single time. V and J are TRBV13 and TRBJ1-6; a weak D match, TRBD1 (5 bases). CDR3 length: 15 residues. V was cut by 2 bases and J by 5 bases, with 10 bases left in between. The germline CDR1 and CDR2 sequences are PRHDT and FYEKMQ (reference sequence). CDR3 protein: CASSLLEGNNSPLHF. CDR3 in DNA: TGTGCCAGCAGCTTACTGGAGGGGAATAATTCACCCCTCCACTTT.

This clone was found once. The rearrangement joins TRBV18 to TRBJ1-1; TRBD1 might be the D (5 bases). CDR3 size: 14 residues. With 2 bases removed from V and 3 bases from J, the gap between germline ends came to 10 bases. Per the germline V gene, CDR1 is KGHSH and CDR2 is LQKENI. DNA of the CDR3: TGTGCCAGCTCACCAGCAGGGCTCGACACTGAAGCTTTCTTT. Amino acids: CASSPAGLDTEAFF.

This chain uses TRBV7-9 with TRBJ1-1, with 9 bases identical to TRBD1. The CDR3 is made up of 15 amino acids. The ends lost 2 bases at V and 5 bases at J; junction bases unmatched: 6. Germline values: CDR1 SEHNR, CDR2 FQNEAQ (reference sequence). The CDR3 sequence is CASSLTGGFSTEAFF. The CDR3 DNA follows: TGTGCCAGCAGCTTAACAGGGGGCTTTAGTACTGAAGCTTTCTTT.

The chain combines TRBV5-6 with TRBJ2-3, with D uncertain. The germline CDR1 and CDR2 sequences are SGHDT and YYEEEE. CDR3 length equals 13 residues. Trimming took off 4 bases at V and 3 bases at J, with 9 bases between the two ends. The CDR3 protein is CASSPWATDTQYF. The CDR3 bases are TGTGCCAGCAGCCCCTGGGCTACAGATACGCAGTATTTT.

This chain joins TRBV13 and TRBJ1-5, with TRBD1 matching 9 bases. This CDR3 is 16 amino acids long. CDR1 is PRHDT, CDR2 FYEKMQ, per germline (reference sequence). J lost 4 bases, V lost 2 bases, and 6 bases had no gene match. CDR3 DNA: TGTGCCAGCAGCTTAAGGGGGACAGGGATTAATCAGCCCCAGCATTTT. Amino acids: CASSLRGTGINQPQHF.

This clone was detected a few times. V usage is TRBV5-1 and J usage is TRBJ1-1; no definite D call. CDR1 SGHRS and CDR2 YFSETQ come from the germline V gene. V lost 5 bases, J lost 5 bases, and 7 bases lay in between. This CDR3 has 11 residues. The CDR3 protein is CASRRETEAFF. CDR3 bases: TGCGCCAGCAGACGGGAAACTGAAGCTTTCTTT.

This rearrangement joins TRBV19 to TRBJ1-4; unclear D gene. Germline V CDR1 and CDR2: LNHDA, SQIVND (reference sequence). V was shortened by 7 bases and J by 10 bases, with 19 bases between the two germline ends. The CDR3 sequence is 14 residues long. This CDR3 is CASTLEDGKAKLFF. In DNA, the CDR3 is TGTGCCAGTACTCTGGAGGACGGGAAGGCAAAACTGTTTTTT.

The genes are TRBV28 and TRBJ1-4, with D maybe TRBD1 (6 bases). V was shortened by 5 bases and J by 8 bases, with 15 bases between the two germline ends. This CDR3 comprises 14 residues. The germline gives CDR1 MDHEN, CDR2 SYDVKM. CDR3 sequence: CASSPTGYGEKLFF. CDR3 nucleotide sequence: TGTGCCAGCAGTCCTACAGGGTATGGGGAAAAACTGTTTTTT. The full variable domain, rest sourced from reference TRBV28 and TRBJ1-4, is DVKVTQSSRYLVKRTGEKVFLECVQDMDHENMFWYRQDPGLGLRLIYFSYDVKMKEKGDIPEGYSVSREKKERFSLILESASTNQTSMYLCASSPTGYGEKLFFGSGTQLSVL.

This clone was recorded only once. The rearrangement uses TRBV5-1 and TRBJ1-4, with D perhaps matching TRBD1 (6 bases). Trimming took off 2 bases at V and 3 bases at J, with 8 bases between the two ends. CDR1 is SGHRS and CDR2 is YFSETQ in the germline V gene. CDR3 size: 14 residues. In nucleotides, the CDR3 is TGCGCCAGCAGCTTACAGGGTTCTAATGAAAAACTGTTTTTT. Its protein product is CASSLQGSNEKLFF.

The rearrangement links TRBV15 to TRBJ1-4; D remains ambiguous. The CDR3 is 12 residues long. The germline V and J ends were trimmed by 1 base and 7 bases, with 4 bases remaining between them. Germline CDR1 reads LNHNV; CDR2 reads YYDKDF (reference sequence). In DNA, the CDR3 is TGTGCCACCAGCAGAGCGAGTGAAAAACTGTTTTTT. Translated: CATSRASEKLFF.

This clone appeared a few times. This sequence joins TRBV11-3 and TRBJ2-7, with D perhaps TRBD1 (5 bases). Trimming removed 0 bases from V and 1 base from J, with 7 bases in between. CDR1 and CDR2 from the germline V gene are SGHNT and YENEEA. The length of the CDR3 is 14 residues. CDR3 sequence: CASSLDDSSYEQYF. CDR3 nucleotide sequence: TGTGCCAGCAGCTTAGATGACAGTTCCTACGAGCAGTACTTC.

The chain joins TRBV3-1 (or the pseudogene TRBV3-2) to TRBJ1-1; the D gene is possibly TRBD1 (6 bases). Germline assignment: CDR1 LGHDT and CDR2 YNNKEL (reference sequence). V gave up 4 bases and J gave up 4 bases, with 16 bases separating them. The CDR3 has 15 residues. CDR3 nucleotide sequence: TGTGCCAGCAGCCGGTCGTCAGGGGCGGCCACTGAAGCTTTCTTT. Its translation is CASSRSSGAATEAFF.

This chain uses TRBV4-2 with TRBJ1-2, with D possibly TRBD1 on 6 matching bases. Looked up from germline, CDR1 is LGHNA and CDR2 is YNFKEQ. Deletions cut 4 bases from V and 10 bases from J, with 16 bases between. The CDR3 covers 13 residues. Here the CDR3 reads CASSPETGLVYTF. The CDR3 DNA reads as TGTGCCAGCAGCCCAGAGACAGGACTGGTCTACACCTTC.

This clone was picked up one time. This chain uses TRBV6-5 with TRBJ2-7; weak D call: TRBD1 (6 bases). This CDR3 has 14 residues. CDR1 MNHEY and CDR2 SVGAGI come from the germline V gene. Trimming pared 5 bases from V and 3 bases from J, leaving 14 bases between. CDR3 residues: CASSSRDIFYEQYF. DNA of the CDR3: TGTGCCAGCAGTAGCCGGGACATCTTCTACGAGCAGTACTTC.

The V and J genes are TRBV28 and TRBJ2-1, with 12 bases that match TRBD2. In germline, CDR1 is MDHEN, CDR2 SYDVKM. CDR3 length: 16 amino acids. After removal of 1 base from V and 8 bases from J, the junction contained 6 bases not matched to a gene. The CDR3 DNA is TGTGCCAGCAGTTTATTGACTAGCGGGAGTAACCATGAGCAGTTCTTC. It specifies CASSLLTSGSNHEQFF.

The chain carries TRBV27 and TRBJ1-2; 8 bases map to TRBD1. The CDR3 has 15 amino acids. Losses at the gene ends were 0 bases for V and 2 bases for J; bases not matched to a gene: 2. Germline CDR1 reads MNHEY; CDR2 reads SMNVEV (reference sequence). The CDR3 sequence: CASSLSSGGNYGYTF. DNA for the CDR3: TGTGCCAGCAGTTTATCGTCAGGGGGCAACTATGGCTACACCTTC.

This clone was recorded only once. The chain joins TRBV6-5 to TRBJ2-2; 8 bases match TRBD2. Germline trimming cut 5 bases from V and 2 bases from J; bases unmatched to any gene: 4. CDR3 length: 15 residues. Germline values: CDR1 MNHEY, CDR2 SVGAGI. The CDR3 reads CASSRTSLNTGELFF. CDR3 sequence (DNA): TGTGCCAGCAGTCGGACTAGCCTAAACACCGGGGAGCTGTTTTTT.

This sequence joins TRBV11-1 and TRBJ2-5; TRBD2 is a possible D gene (8 bases). V lost 3 bases, J lost 1 base, and 15 bases lay in between. This CDR3 is 16 amino acids long. The germline V gene has CDR1 SGHAT and CDR2 FQDESV (reference sequence). The DNA of the CDR3 is TGTGCCAGCAGCTTCGGGGGGGGACAGCTCCAAGAGACCCAGTACTTC. This translates into CASSFGGGQLQETQYF. Filled out from reference TRBV11-1 and TRBJ2-5, the complete variable domain reads EAEVAQSPRYKITEKSQAVAFWCDPISGHATLYWYRQILGQGPELLVQFQDESVVDDSQLPKDRFSAERLKGVDSTLKIQPAELGDSAMYLCASSFGGGQLQETQYFGPGTRLLVL.

The chain combines TRBV19 with TRBJ2-1; the match to TRBD2 covers 10 bases. Germline assignment: CDR1 LNHDA and CDR2 SQIVND (reference sequence). This CDR3 has 17 amino acids. V lost 5 bases to trimming and J lost 7 bases; unmatched junction nucleotides: 14. CDR3 protein: CASSDEGSGRAGNEQFF. The CDR3 DNA is TGTGCCAGTAGTGACGAGGGGAGCGGGAGGGCCGGAAATGAGCAGTTCTTC.

This chain connects TRBV13 to TRBJ1-6; D gene unclear. V lost 5 bases and J 9 bases, leaving 23 bases between the germline ends. The germline V gene encodes CDR1 PRHDT and CDR2 FYEKMQ (reference sequence). The CDR3 extends over 17 amino acids. The CDR3 DNA reads as TGTGCCAGCAGCCCCGCCCGGTGGGCTGCCTCAGGTTCACCCCTCCACTTT. Translation: CASSPARWAASGSPLHF.

This sequence joins TRBV2 and TRBJ2-7, with D possibly being TRBD2 (5 bases). CDR3 size: 12 residues. Per the germline V gene, CDR1 is SNHLY and CDR2 is FYNNEI. V shed 7 bases and J shed 3 bases, with 10 bases lying between them. In nucleotides, the CDR3 is TGTGCCAGCACGGGGAGCCTCTACGAGCAGTACTTC. Protein: CASTGSLYEQYF.

The CDR3 DNA sequence: TGTGCCAGCAGCGACCCCGATACAGGAATCTATGGCTACACCTTC. Residues: CASSDPDTGIYGYTF. V usage is TRBV9 and J usage is TRBJ1-2, with a weak D call TRBD1 (5 bases). CDR3 length: 15 residues. CDR1 is SGDLS, CDR2 YYNGEE, per germline. The V end lost 3 bases, the J end lost 4 bases, and 16 bases lay between the germline ends. Full variable domain (rest looked up from reference TRBV9 and TRBJ1-2): DSGVTQTPKHLITATGQRVTLRCSPRSGDLSVYWYQQSLDQGLQFLIQYYNGEERAKGNILERFSAQQFPDLHSELNLSSLELGDSALYFCASSDPDTGIYGYTFGSGTRLTVV.